This T cell receptor beta chain is drawn from a study of OX40 agonist ivuxolimab in advanced cancers. Broader study findings: It was not determined which antigens were specifically recognized by the peripheral T cells that had undergone clonal expansion.

Sequencing was performed with immunoSEQ multiplex PCR; in TCRdb, only in-frame clones are kept and a portion is missing. Of about 100,000 clones listed, approximately 89% are singletons. Germline V gene lookup returns CDR1 LNHDA and CDR2 SQIVND (reference sequence). Trimming shortened V by 2 bases and J by 9 bases, and 11 bases separated the two germline ends. This CDR3 is 13 amino acids long. This clone came up once. Its antigen is undetermined. The clonotype was recovered from an adult with an advanced solid tumor such as melanoma, head and neck, liver or kidney cancer. The chain uses TRBV19 and TRBJ2-1; the D is unclear. Sequenced material: CD4+ or CD8+ T cells sorted from blood, taken in a trial of the OX40 agonist ivuxolimab. The CDR3 DNA reads TGTGCCAGTAGTATATCATCTGGAAGTGAGCAGTTCTTC. Encoded protein: CASSISSGSEQFF.